A single T cell receptor beta chain is shown here with its context. Its antigen is as yet unknown. Clones were read by immunoSEQ multiplex PCR, and TCRdb kept only the in-frame ones, dropping some. The sample yields around 56,000 clones, about four fifths seen once. This sample stems from a study of identifying expanded T cells in peripheral blood. Study-wide results and caveats: Across healthy donors, higher total template counts meant significantly greater approximately two-week count variance. Differentially abundant clones: about 1.2 between replicates, approximately 16 at about 13 days, less than 20 at four.

The germline V gene encodes CDR1 SGHNT and CDR2 YENEEA. This CDR3 spans 20 amino acids. V lost 1 base, J lost 1 base, and 7 bases stayed unmatched. The V call is TRBV11-3, the J call TRBJ2-2; the match to TRBD2 covers 15 bases. Sequencing input: blood. This clonotype originated in a person between 18 and 70 years old in good health. CDR3 coding DNA: TGTGCCAGCAGCTTAGGTTTCGGGACTAGCGGGAGGCAGAACACCGGGGAGCTGTTTTTT. Protein product: CASSLGFGTSGRQNTGELFF.